The 31 T cell receptor beta chains in this list originate from one sample, sequenced in a study of blood T cell repertoires in COVID-19. The protocol was immunoSEQ multiplex PCR, while the TCRdb copy is restricted to in-frame clones and leaves out a portion. The sample includes approximately 46,000 clones, 70% to 90% of them seen just once. Sequencing was done on a sample of peripheral blood. The receptors were sampled from a man in his 70s with active COVID-19.

The rearrangement joins TRBV19 to TRBJ2-7; a weak D match, TRBD1 (6 bases). The V end was cut by 5 bases, the J end by 4 bases, with 15 bases between. In germline, CDR1 is LNHDA, CDR2 SQIVND (reference sequence). The CDR3 covers 14 residues. The CDR3 DNA is TGTGCCAGTAGTCCCGCCGACAGGTATTACGAGCAGTACTTC. Amino acids: CASSPADRYYEQYF. Looking up the rest from reference TRBV19 and TRBJ2-7 gives the full variable domain: DGGITQSPKYLFRKEGQNVTLSCEQNLNHDAMYWYRQDPGQGLRLIYYSQIVNDFQKGDIAEGYSVSREKKESFPLTVTSAQKNPTAFYLCASSPADRYYEQYFGPGTRLTVT.

The chain joins TRBV6-2 or TRBV6-3 to TRBJ2-1, with D tentatively TRBD1 (6 bases). Germline CDR1 and CDR2: MNHEY and SVGEGT. Trimming removed 3 bases at V and 13 bases at J, with 19 bases between. The CDR3 has 14 amino acids. CDR3 residues: CASSYATGTKSQFF. In nucleotides, the CDR3 is TGTGCCAGCAGTTATGCCACCGGGACAAAAAGCCAGTTCTTC.

The chain's CDR3 is CASSRGNEKLFF. In DNA, the CDR3 is TGTGCCAGCAGTCGAGGGAATGAAAAACTGTTTTTT. The chain uses TRBV6-5 and TRBJ1-4; D remains ambiguous. This CDR3 is 12 amino acids long. The germline V gene has CDR1 MNHEY and CDR2 SVGAGI. Trimming stripped 5 bases from V and 5 bases from J, with 6 bases between.

CDR3 nucleotide sequence: TGTGCCAGCAGGGCAGGGGGCGAATCACCCCTCCACTTT. The encoded protein is CASRAGGESPLHF. V usage is TRBV28 and J usage is TRBJ1-6; 8 nucleotides match TRBD1. The CDR3 runs to 13 residues. The germline V gene has CDR1 MDHEN and CDR2 SYDVKM. V was pared by 6 bases and J by 10 bases, with 5 bases of the junction left unmatched.

This clone has just a few counts. The chain is built from TRBV27 and TRBJ1-6, with unresolved D. Germline V CDR1 and CDR2: MNHEY, SMNVEV (reference sequence). The CDR3 is 12 residues long. V lost 4 bases to trimming and J lost 10 bases, with 8 bases between them. DNA of the CDR3: TGTGCCAGCAGTTGGCCGGGATCACCCCTCCACTTT. As protein: CASSWPGSPLHF.

This rearrangement joins TRBV7-2 to TRBJ2-7; TRBD2 aligns across 8 bases. The ends lost 6 bases at V and 2 bases at J; junction bases unmatched: 6. The CDR3 has 14 amino acids. Germline V gene lookup returns CDR1 SGHTA and CDR2 FQGNSA. Here the CDR3 DNA reads TGTGCCAGCAGGACGGGACTAGATACCTACGAGCAGTACTTC. Protein: CASRTGLDTYEQYF.

This clone was counted between two and nine times. This chain joins TRBV7-3 and TRBJ2-7, with 7 bases identical to TRBD1. The CDR3 has 15 amino acids. The junction had 4 bases not matched to a gene; V was cut back by 2 bases and J by 0 bases. Germline lookup yields CDR1 SGHTA and CDR2 FQGTGA. For the CDR3, the DNA is TGTGCCAGCAGCTTAGAAGGGGACAGCTCCTACGAGCAGTACTTC. It codes for CASSLEGDSSYEQYF. Filled out from reference TRBV7-3 and TRBJ2-7, the complete variable domain reads GAGVSQTPSNKVTEKGKYVELRCDPISGHTALYWYRQSLGQGPEFLIYFQGTGAADDSGLPNDRFFAVRPEGSVSTLKIQRTERGDSAVYLCASSLEGDSSYEQYFGPGTRLTVT.

This chain joins TRBV15 and TRBJ2-5, with TRBD2 identical over 8 bases. The length of the CDR3 is 13 residues. The V gene's germline CDR1 is LNHNV and CDR2 YYDKDF (reference sequence). After removal of 6 bases from V and 4 bases from J, the junction contained 4 bases not matched to a gene. The CDR3 sequence is CATRRGGGETQYF. The CDR3, as DNA: TGTGCCACCAGACGGGGGGGCGGAGAGACCCAGTACTTC.

V and J are TRBV7-8 and TRBJ2-1, with D possibly matching TRBD1 (6 bases). The length of the CDR3 is 15 residues. Germline CDR1 SGHVS, CDR2 FQNEAQ. The V and J ends lost 1 base and 10 bases respectively, with 17 bases between them. CDR3 region: CASSLGGPNGREQFF. In nucleotides, the CDR3 is TGTGCCAGCAGCTTAGGGGGGCCCAACGGGCGGGAGCAGTTCTTC.

V is TRBV7-3 and J is TRBJ1-6, with 9 bases fitting TRBD1. From germline, CDR1 is SGHTA and CDR2 FQGTGA. The CDR3 sequence is 14 residues long. V shed 4 bases, J shed 11 bases, and the junction held 6 bases outside the gene matches. The CDR3 DNA reads as TGTGCCAGCAGCTCCGGGACAGGGAATGCACCCCTCCACTTT. Amino acids: CASSSGTGNAPLHF.

This chain connects TRBV9 to TRBJ2-1; TRBD1 matches at 7 bases. Germline lookup yields CDR1 SGDLS and CDR2 YYNGEE. The CDR3 extends over 15 amino acids. Unmatched junction bases numbered 6, after V lost 0 bases and J lost 6 bases. The CDR3 sequence is CASSVVGGALNEQFF. CDR3 nucleotide sequence: TGTGCCAGCAGCGTAGTAGGGGGCGCCCTCAATGAGCAGTTCTTC.

This chain links TRBV5-1 with TRBJ2-3; 8 positions match TRBD1. Trimming removed 4 bases from V and 4 bases from J; junction bases left unmatched: 8. Germline V gives CDR1 SGHRS, CDR2 YFSETQ. This CDR3 is 15 amino acids long. Here the CDR3 DNA reads TGCGCCAGCAGCATCGACAGGGGCGCCCCAGATACGCAGTATTTT. Translation: CASSIDRGAPDTQYF.

The V gene is TRBV5-1, the J gene TRBJ1-6; D might be TRBD1 (6 bases). Germline lookup yields CDR1 SGHRS and CDR2 YFSETQ. The CDR3 spans 14 residues. Trimming shortened V by 2 bases and J by 6 bases, and 9 bases separated the two germline ends. Here the CDR3 DNA reads TGCGCCAGCAGCTTTCCAGGGGTTAATTCACCCCTCCACTTT. Amino acids: CASSFPGVNSPLHF.

This chain's CDR3 is CASSSSGDSSYNEQFF. CDR3 DNA: TGTGCCAGCAGCTCTAGCGGGGACAGCTCCTACAATGAGCAGTTCTTC. V usage is TRBV7-9 and J usage is TRBJ2-1; 9 nucleotides agree with TRBD2. CDR3 size: 16 residues. Germline V gives CDR1 SEHNR, CDR2 FQNEAQ (reference sequence). V shed 4 bases and J 0 bases; nucleotides not matched to a gene: 4.

The V and J genes are TRBV6-2 or TRBV6-3 and TRBJ1-5, with D unclear. Germline CDR1 and CDR2: MNHEY and SVGEGT. V lost 6 bases and J 4 bases, leaving 10 bases between the germline ends. This CDR3 comprises 13 residues. As DNA, the CDR3 is TGTGCCAGCAGCCCGACGGGAAATCAGCCCCAGCATTTT. Protein: CASSPTGNQPQHF.

The count of this clone is one. J is TRBJ1-2 and V is TRBV7-2; 9 bases align to TRBD1. The CDR3 covers 13 residues. Germline CDR1 SGHTA, CDR2 FQGNSA. Losses at the gene ends were 5 bases for V and 6 bases for J; bases not matched to a gene: 4. The CDR3 DNA is TGTGCCAGCAGCAAGACAGGGGGACATGGCTACACCTTC. It codes for CASSKTGGHGYTF.

The chain is built from TRBV3-1 (or the pseudogene TRBV3-2) and TRBJ2-7; TRBD1 agrees at 9 bases. The CDR3 covers 16 residues. V gave up 3 bases and J gave up 5 bases; unmatched junction bases: 11. Germline CDR1 reads LGHDT; CDR2 reads YNNKEL (reference sequence). The CDR3 sequence: CASSHNRDRASHEQYF. The CDR3 DNA follows: TGTGCCAGCAGCCATAACCGGGACAGGGCATCCCACGAGCAGTACTTC.

This clone was seen only a few times. The chain carries TRBV10-3 and TRBJ2-7, with a tentative D call TRBD1 (5 bases). The CDR3 sequence is 13 residues long. CDR1 is ENHRY and CDR2 is SYGVKD in the germline V gene. V was pared by 5 bases and J by 1 base, with 9 bases between. The DNA of the CDR3 is TGTGCCATCAGTTTCGACAGTTCCTACGAGCAGTACTTC. The encoded protein is CAISFDSSYEQYF.

V and J are TRBV2 and TRBJ1-3; 7 bases match TRBD1. Germline V lookup: CDR1 SNHLY, CDR2 FYNNEI. J lost 14 bases, V lost 4 bases, and 5 bases had no gene match. The CDR3 extends over 11 amino acids. In DNA, the CDR3 is TGTGCCAGCAGTGCTCGAGACAGGGTATATTTT. Its translation: CASSARDRVYF. Supplemented by reference TRBV2 and TRBJ1-3, the full variable domain reads EPEVTQTPSHQVTQMGQEVILRCVPISNHLYFYWYRQILGQKVEFLVSFYNNEISEKSEIFDDQFSVERPDGSNFTLKIRSTKLEDSAMYFCASSARDRVYFGEGSWLTVV.

The chain carries TRBV7-2 and TRBJ2-7, with 8 bases aligning to TRBD1. The CDR3 loop spans 12 amino acids. The junction had 1 base not matched to a gene; V was cut back by 5 bases and J by 4 bases. The V gene's germline CDR1 is SGHTA and CDR2 FQGNSA. CDR3 region: CASSGQGYEQYF. The CDR3 region has the DNA TGTGCCAGCAGCGGACAGGGTTACGAGCAGTACTTC. Based on the CDR3 plus reference TRBV7-2 and TRBJ2-7, the full variable domain is GAGVSQSPSNKVTEKGKDVELRCDPISGHTALYWYRQSLGQGLEFLIYFQGNSAPDKSGLPSDRFSAERTGGSVSTLTIQRTQQEDSAVYLCASSGQGYEQYFGPGTRLTVT.

This chain joins TRBV19 and TRBJ1-4, with TRBD1 matching over 8 bases. The ends lost 7 bases at V and 8 bases at J; junction bases unmatched: 9. The germline CDR1 and CDR2 sequences are LNHDA and SQIVND (reference sequence). The CDR3 runs to 14 residues. This chain's CDR3 is CASTLDRVDEKLFF. CDR3 bases: TGTGCCAGTACCTTGGACAGGGTTGACGAAAAACTGTTTTTT.

CDR3 loop: CASSLGLQGWQFF. As DNA, the CDR3 is TGTGCCAGCAGCCTAGGCCTTCAGGGGTGGCAGTTCTTC. V and J are TRBV14 and TRBJ2-1, with D possibly TRBD1 on 6 matching bases. Germline V gene sequence: CDR1 SGHDN, CDR2 FVKESK. Deletions cut 4 bases from V and 12 bases from J, with 16 bases between. This CDR3 contains 13 residues.

The chain links TRBV7-3 to TRBJ1-2; maybe TRBD1 (5 bases). Germline V lookup: CDR1 SGHTA, CDR2 FQGTGA. The CDR3 covers 15 residues. V was pared by 5 bases and J by 4 bases, with 17 bases between. CDR3 nucleotide sequence: TGTGCCAGCAGCCAAGAGACCTGGGGGGGCTATGGCTACACCTTC. Amino acid sequence: CASSQETWGGYGYTF.

The genes are TRBV27 and TRBJ2-3; tentatively, D is TRBD1 (6 bases). Deletions cut 7 bases from V and 4 bases from J, with 18 bases between. The V gene's germline CDR1 is MNHEY and CDR2 SMNVEV (reference sequence). The CDR3 runs to 15 residues. CDR3 coding DNA: TGTGCCAGCATCCGCTCACTCGGACAGCCAGATACGCAGTATTTT. Its translation is CASIRSLGQPDTQYF.

This clone has more than one count but fewer than ten. The chain employs TRBV7-2 and TRBJ1-2; D is perhaps TRBD1 (5 bases). Deletions cut 4 bases from V and 4 bases from J, with 13 bases between. CDR3 length equals 14 residues. Germline V gene data show CDR1 as SGHTA and CDR2 as FQGNSA. Written as DNA, the CDR3 is TGTGCCAGCAGCTCTTCCAGGGTCGGCTATGGCTACACCTTC. Translating it yields CASSSSRVGYGYTF.

The chain uses TRBV3-1 (or the pseudogene TRBV3-2) and TRBJ2-5; 16 nucleotides match TRBD2. CDR3 size: 17 residues. With V trimmed by 4 bases and J by 4 bases, 6 bases remained unmatched. From germline, CDR1 is LGHDT and CDR2 YNNKEL (reference sequence). The CDR3 reads CASSPSGLAGGRETQYF. The CDR3 coding sequence is TGTGCCAGCAGCCCCTCGGGACTAGCGGGGGGGCGAGAGACCCAGTACTTC.

This chain uses TRBV3-1 (or the pseudogene TRBV3-2) with TRBJ2-2, with 13 bases that match TRBD2. CDR3 length equals 19 residues. J lost 3 bases, V lost 0 bases, and 7 bases had no gene match. CDR1 is LGHDT and CDR2 is YNNKEL in the germline V gene (reference sequence). CDR3 in DNA: TGTGCCAGCAGCCAAGAACTAGCGGGGGGGAGCGGTTACACCGGGGAGCTGTTTTTT. It is translated as CASSQELAGGSGYTGELFF.

The chain employs TRBV25-1 and TRBJ1-2; no clear D. This CDR3 has 14 amino acids. V was cut by 5 bases and J by 4 bases, with 14 bases left in between. Germline-derived CDR1 and CDR2 are MGHDK and SYGVNS. Here the CDR3 reads CASSLPDAGYGYTF. The CDR3 DNA follows: TGTGCCAGCAGTCTTCCAGACGCGGGCTATGGCTACACCTTC.

J is TRBJ1-2 and V is TRBV19; D not certain. V lost 3 bases to trimming and J lost 2 bases, with 13 bases between them. The CDR3 covers 15 residues. Germline assignment: CDR1 LNHDA and CDR2 SQIVND (reference sequence). Here the CDR3 DNA reads TGTGCCAGTAGTATGACGCGGGATTCGAACTATGGCTACACCTTC. This translates into CASSMTRDSNYGYTF.

This chain joins TRBV19 and TRBJ2-7; 7 bases agree with TRBD1. Germline values: CDR1 LNHDA, CDR2 SQIVND (reference sequence). With 9 bases clipped from V and 4 bases from J, the junction kept 12 bases outside the gene matches. This CDR3 has 14 amino acids. DNA of the CDR3: TGTGCCAGCCAGGGGGATGCTTCGGGGTACGAGCAGTACTTC. This gives the protein CASQGDASGYEQYF.

The chain joins TRBV29-1 to TRBJ1-5; no clear D gene. This CDR3 has 14 residues. Germline-derived CDR1 and CDR2 are SQVTM and ANQGSEA. Between the trimmed V and J ends, which lost 5 bases and 2 bases, there was a span of 13 bases. DNA of the CDR3: TGCAGCGTTAGTAAGGGTAGCGGCAATCAGCCCCAGCATTTT. This codes for CSVSKGSGNQPQHF.